This T cell receptor (beta chain) was recovered during a study of T-cell memory formation after mild COVID-19. Germline assignment: CDR1 SEHNR and CDR2 FQNEAQ (reference sequence). Deletions cut 5 bases from V and 7 bases from J, with 14 bases between. This CDR3 has 13 residues. TCRdb itself ran the 5' RACE reads through MiXCR, one entry per CDR3 protein. The profile shows about 350,000 distinct CDR3 sequences, 13% to 15% of them singletons. The sequence was obtained from a man aged 18 to 29 who had mild COVID-19 (a few samples of this study predate the infection). Cell type and time point are not known. The rearrangement joins TRBV7-9 to TRBJ1-2; D gene uncertain. Sequenced: PBMCs or a T cell subset sorted from them (not recorded which). CDR3 sequence (DNA): TGTGCCAGCAGCCCAGAGGACTGGGGTGGCTACACCTTC. It codes for CASSPEDWGGYTF.